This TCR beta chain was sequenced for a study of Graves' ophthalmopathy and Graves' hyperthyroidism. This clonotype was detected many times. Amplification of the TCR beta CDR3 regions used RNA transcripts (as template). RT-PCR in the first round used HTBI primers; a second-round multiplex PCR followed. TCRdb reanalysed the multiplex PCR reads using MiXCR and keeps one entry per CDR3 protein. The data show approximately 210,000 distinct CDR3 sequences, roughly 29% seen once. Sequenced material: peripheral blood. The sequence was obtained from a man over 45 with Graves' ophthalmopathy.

The CDR3 sequence: CASRTSGSRDIQYF. In DNA, the CDR3 is TGCGCCAGCCGTACTAGCGGGAGTAGGGACATTCAGTACTTC. The V and J genes are TRBV5-1 and TRBJ2-4; 11 positions agree with TRBD2. J lost 8 bases, V lost 7 bases, and 8 bases had no gene match. This CDR3 is 14 amino acids long. Germline CDR1 and CDR2: SGHRS and YFSETQ.